These T cell receptor beta chains were read from a single sample in a study of blood T cell repertoires in COVID-19. Method: immunoSEQ multiplex PCR; TCRdb's copy keeps in-frame clones and lacks some. Of over 45,000 clones listed, less than 90% are singletons. The specimen was peripheral blood. Receptor source: a human donor in a cohort sampled during active COVID-19. Each CDR3 is given without its conserved first and last residue.

CDR3 protein | J gene | CDR3 length | V gene
ASSLTGGNDLSGANVLT | TRBJ2-6 | 17 | TRBV5-8
ASSHTRGMADTQY | TRBJ2-3 | 13 | TRBV13
ASSLVGTADGYT | TRBJ1-2 | 12 | TRBV5-4
ASRGKAGGYDEQF | TRBJ2-1 | 13 | TRBV2
ASSDDRRNTEAF | TRBJ1-1 | 12 | TRBV25-1
ASSSWGGREQY | TRBJ2-7 | 11 | TRBV7-2
AWSVHGYEAF | TRBJ1-1 | 10 | TRBV30
ASSRQGAFNQPQH | TRBJ1-5 | 13 | TRBV3-1/TRBV3-2
ATELGTGGAAF | TRBJ1-1 | 11 | TRBV28
ASSESAVGNTEAF | TRBJ1-1 | 13 | TRBV10-1
ASSITTGASEAF | TRBJ1-1 | 12 | TRBV7-9
ASSFARTGPGELF | TRBJ2-2 | 13 | TRBV5-6
ASSRGLAGEKETQY | TRBJ2-5 | 14 | TRBV3-1/TRBV3-2
ASSLDPGASSYEQY | TRBJ2-7 | 14 | TRBV7-2
ASSLGALRNQPQH | TRBJ1-5 | 13 | TRBV5-8
ASSHGQGRYT | TRBJ1-2 | 10 | TRBV6-5
ASSGQGAQPQH | TRBJ1-5 | 11 | TRBV18
ATSDNREYEQY | TRBJ2-7 | 11 | TRBV24-1
AGHSSNQPQH | TRBJ1-5 | 10 | TRBV28
ASSSIFTGDYEQY | TRBJ2-7 | 13 | TRBV27
ASSSGQGNYGYT | TRBJ1-2 | 12 | TRBV19
ASIGRGAGNTIY | TRBJ1-3 | 12 | TRBV19
ASSDTGLAGANYGYT | TRBJ1-2 | 15 | TRBV6-1
ASSPPDRGDEKLF | TRBJ1-4 | 13 | TRBV18
ASSLGPTVSYEQY | TRBJ2-7 | 13 | TRBV5-4
ASSIQRTPEAF | TRBJ1-1 | 11 | TRBV19
ASSLGGRGEQF | TRBJ2-1 | 11 | TRBV7-3
ASSQTAAGGTIY | TRBJ1-3 | 12 | TRBV7-2
ASSPGSFGSNQPQH | TRBJ1-5 | 14 | TRBV3-1/TRBV3-2
ASSQDVGTGAEQY | TRBJ2-7 | 13 | TRBV3-1/TRBV3-2
ASKGQGGYEQY | TRBJ2-7 | 11 | TRBV5-1
ASSPGVDTGNYEQY | TRBJ2-7 | 14 | TRBV5-1
ASSLQGNEKLF | TRBJ1-4 | 11 | TRBV5-6
ASSYAGGYGYT | TRBJ1-2 | 11 | TRBV6-5
AWSVHLSGNYGYT | TRBJ1-2 | 13 | TRBV30
ASSQPTDSGYGYT | TRBJ1-2 | 13 | TRBV4-1
ASSYSWSSGNTIY | TRBJ1-3 | 13 | TRBV6-5
ASSLSPTGQYNSPLH | TRBJ1-6 | 15 | TRBV5-1
ASSPVAEANYGYT | TRBJ1-2 | 13 | TRBV18
ASSPPTLNIQY | TRBJ2-4 | 11 | TRBV18
LVRQGATEAF | TRBJ1-1 | 10 | TRBV6-5
ASSPPGSGVGDEQF | TRBJ2-1 | 14 | TRBV7-3
ASRTPTGTNEKLF | TRBJ1-4 | 13 | TRBV6-5
ASSGTVYGYT | TRBJ1-2 | 10 | TRBV9
ASSLDQGVGEQY | TRBJ2-7 | 12 | TRBV5-4
ASSLSGGPEAF | TRBJ1-1 | 11 | TRBV5-1
ASSRGAETQY | TRBJ2-5 | 10 | TRBV12-3/TRBV12-4
ASSLLGQGQEAF | TRBJ1-1 | 12 | TRBV19